A selection of T cell receptor beta chains follows, all from one sample in a study of cytomegalovirus exposure and HLA in healthy donors. Sequencing used immunoSEQ multiplex PCR; TCRdb keeps in-frame clones, though not all of them. The repertoire holds 130,000 to 150,000 clones, with around three quarters as singletons. The sample was PBMCs. These TCRs come from a young man in good health and CMV-seronegative. The CDR3 runs from the conserved cysteine through the conserved F or W. A D gene is named only where the DNA matches it firmly. Size is stated for part of the rows, as once, few or many counts, or as a class when the clone is expanded.

size	V	J	length	D	DNA	CDR3
NA	TRBV6-1	TRBJ1-2	13	NA	TGTGCCAGCAGTTCTGGACAGCGTAACGGCTACACCTTC	CASSSGQRNGYTF
once	TRBV7-6	TRBJ2-6	19	NA	TGTGCCAGCAGCTTAGGGGGAAGACAGCGAGACTCTGGGGCCAACGTCCTGACTTTC	CASSLGGRQRDSGANVLTF
NA	TRBV10-2	TRBJ1-1	14	NA	TGCGCCAGCAAGGCCGGGACATCAAACACTGAAGCTTTCTTT	CASKAGTSNTEAFF
NA	TRBV12-5	TRBJ2-7	16	TRBD1	TGTGCTAGTGGTTTGGCCCCGGGACAGCAAACCTACGAGCAGTACTTC	CASGLAPGQQTYEQYF
NA	TRBV13	TRBJ2-7	14	NA	TGTGCCAGCAGCTTGCAGGCCAACACCTACGAGCAGTACTTC	CASSLQANTYEQYF
NA	TRBV5-1	TRBJ2-7	15	NA	TGCGCCAGCAGCCCTCTTGATGGCGGCTCCTACGAGCAGTACTTC	CASSPLDGGSYEQYF
NA	TRBV29-1	TRBJ2-1	16	TRBD1	TGCAGCGTTGTTCGAAGTCAGGCAGGGGGCCGGGGGGAGCAGTTCTTC	CSVVRSQAGGRGEQFF
few	TRBV5-1	TRBJ2-1	15	TRBD2	TGCGCCAGCAGCTTGTACACAGCGGGAGGCAATGAGCAGTTCTTC	CASSLYTAGGNEQFF
NA	TRBV4-1	TRBJ2-1	16	TRBD2	TGCGCCAGCAGCCTGTACATAGCGGGATCGGACAATGAGCAGTTCTTC	CASSLYIAGSDNEQFF
NA	TRBV7-9	TRBJ2-3	14	NA	TGTGCCAGCAGCTTATCGGGAATGGGAGATACGCAGTATTTT	CASSLSGMGDTQYF
NA	TRBV6-5	TRBJ2-7	13	NA	TGTGCCAGCACCGGGGACTTAGACTACGAGCAGTACTTC	CASTGDLDYEQYF
NA	TRBV11-2	TRBJ2-3	14	NA	TGTGCCAGCAGCCACCCAGGGGACACAGATACGCAGTATTTT	CASSHPGDTDTQYF
NA	TRBV18	TRBJ2-7	14	TRBD1	TGTGCCAGCTCACTGCGACAGGGAAACTACGAGCAGTACTTC	CASSLRQGNYEQYF
NA	TRBV1	TRBJ2-5	17	NA	TGCACCAGCAGCCAAGATTCCCTAGCGGGAGGTAGGGAGACCCAGTACTTC	CTSSQDSLAGGRETQYF
few	TRBV19	TRBJ1-6	14	NA	TGTGCCAGTAGTATCGGACAGAATAATTCACCCCTCCACTTT	CASSIGQNNSPLHF
NA	TRBV5-4	TRBJ1-4	16	NA	TGTGCCAGCAGCACCGGGGGGCCCTCAACTAATGAAAAACTGTTTTTT	CASSTGGPSTNEKLFF
NA	TRBV20-1	TRBJ2-7	11	NA	TGCAGTGCTAGAGTTGTATACGAGCAGTACTTC	CSARVVYEQYF
NA	TRBV27	TRBJ1-1	15	TRBD1	TGTGCCAGCAGTCCCGACGACAGGGGGAACACTGAAGCTTTCTTT	CASSPDDRGNTEAFF
NA	TRBV7-2	TRBJ1-6	16	NA	TGTGCCAGCAGCTTAGGGGCAACCCCCTATAATTCACCCCTCCACTTT	CASSLGATPYNSPLHF
NA	TRBV18	TRBJ2-1	15	TRBD2	TGTGCCAGCTCACCGGGACTAGCGGGGACCAATGAGCAGTTCTTC	CASSPGLAGTNEQFF
NA	TRBV10-3	TRBJ1-4	16	TRBD1	TGTGCCATCAGTGACCTGATAGGGACAGGGACTGAAAAACTGTTTTTT	CAISDLIGTGTEKLFF
NA	TRBV4-1	TRBJ1-2	14	NA	TGCGCCAGCAGCCAAGATGGATCCGGGTATGGCTACACCTTC	CASSQDGSGYGYTF